These T cell receptor beta chains were read from a single sample in a study of T-cell memory formation after mild COVID-19. TCRdb redid the calling of the 5' RACE reads with MiXCR, one entry per CDR3 protein. The data contain roughly 300,000 distinct CDR3 sequences, approximately 7.6% of them singletons. Sequenced material: PBMCs or a T cell subset sorted from them (not recorded which). Receptor source: a man between 18 and 35 years old who had mild COVID-19 (a few samples of this study predate the infection). Cell type and time point are not known. The CDR3 runs from the conserved cysteine through the conserved F or W. A D gene is named only where the DNA matches it firmly. Expanded clones get a size class; other rows say once, few or many, or leave the size out.

abundance	v_gene	j_gene	d_gene	CDR3aa
-	TRBV5-1	TRBJ1-2	-	CASSLGGTGILGGYTF
-	TRBV5-1	TRBJ1-2	-	CASSPLDSSPQLYGYTF
few	TRBV6-1	TRBJ2-5	-	CASSSGVQGGFQETQYF
many	TRBV5-6	TRBJ2-5	TRBD2	CASSFVQGTSAGETQYF
-	TRBV7-2	TRBJ2-2	-	CASSLRLGGGYTGELFF
few	TRBV5-1	TRBJ1-2	-	CASSSNQGIWGYTF
few	TRBV4-1	TRBJ2-3	TRBD2	CASSHPTSGVTDTQYF
many	TRBV4-3	TRBJ2-5	-	CASSPTGTVRETQYF
few	TRBV5-1	TRBJ1-2	-	CASSFLFKGSRNDGYTF
once	TRBV4-3	TRBJ1-2	-	CASSQDGGAEGGYTF
-	TRBV7-9	TRBJ1-6	-	CASSWTGNSPLHF
many	TRBV20-1	TRBJ1-4	TRBD1	CSARFGNRGIEKLFF
-	TRBV2	TRBJ1-2	TRBD1	CASSELAGGTYGYTF
many	TRBV10-2	TRBJ2-5	TRBD2	CASNLAGSETQYF
many	TRBV6-6	TRBJ1-5	-	CASSYSILGGWPQHF
few	TRBV6-6	TRBJ2-3	-	CASTYFGTDTQYF
few	TRBV10-3	TRBJ1-5	-	CAISEYKQAQHF
-	TRBV4-2	TRBJ2-3	-	CASSQEPPSTDTQYF
-	TRBV5-4	TRBJ2-1	-	CASSWSGNEQFF
-	TRBV5-6	TRBJ1-1	-	CASSMDIMNTEAFF
-	TRBV25-1	TRBJ1-2	-	CASSEGSYYGYTF
few	TRBV2	TRBJ1-1	-	CASSPESGDTEAFF
many	TRBV7-9	TRBJ2-5	-	CASSSAPRARGTQYF
-	TRBV7-6	TRBJ1-2	-	CASSLEVGGYTF
-	TRBV29-1	TRBJ1-2	TRBD1	CSVARGQGADGYTF
many	TRBV29-1	TRBJ2-1	-	CSVPNGRGLPSSYNEQFF
many	TRBV7-9	TRBJ2-5	-	CASTSPVGRDQETQYF
few	TRBV27	TRBJ1-1	-	CASRYSQGGTEAFF
-	TRBV7-2	TRBJ1-6	-	CASSPGWGSAPLQF
few	TRBV5-1	TRBJ1-4	-	CASSPGRAGEKLFF
-	TRBV5-1	TRBJ2-3	-	CASGYRVPTDTQYF
-	TRBV7-2	TRBJ2-1	TRBD2	CASSLGDYPQKQFF
-	TRBV6-6	TRBJ1-5	-	CASSDNQPQHF
few	TRBV20-1	TRBJ2-1	-	CSVDGRSWGNEQFF
few	TRBV20-1	TRBJ1-5	TRBD1	CSAPFTPGQINQPQHF
few	TRBV12-3/TRBV12-4	TRBJ1-2	TRBD1	CASRGTGVDYGYTF
-	TRBV19	TRBJ1-3	TRBD1	CATGDRSSGNTIYF
-	TRBV11-2	TRBJ2-5	-	CASGRLLGAAETQYF
-	TRBV24-1	TRBJ2-7	-	CATSGEAGAKEYEQYF
-	TRBV5-1	TRBJ2-6	-	CASMEQGLQVSGANVLTF